The next 20 T cell receptor beta chains were all read from a single sample in a study of cytomegalovirus exposure and HLA in healthy donors. The PCR was carried out with 60 Vbeta primers and 13 Jbeta primers. Using immunoSEQ multiplex PCR, the repertoire was profiled, and TCRdb retains in-frame clones only, with some absent. The repertoire includes around 99,000 clones, 81% of them detected once, and around 2.3% sits in the top ten. The sample was PBMCs. The receptor set was obtained from a man aged 25-45 years in good health and CMV-seronegative.

This clone has a handful of counts. The chain combines TRBV7-9 with TRBJ1-3; perhaps TRBD1 as D (5 bases). Germline lookup yields CDR1 SEHNR and CDR2 FQNEAQ (reference sequence). CDR3 length: 14 amino acids. V lost 5 bases and J 4 bases, leaving 12 bases between the germline ends. In DNA, the CDR3 is TGTGCCAGCAGCCCGGCGGGGGGAGGAAACACCATATATTTT. Translated: CASSPAGGGNTIYF.

As DNA, the CDR3 is TGTGCCAGCAGTTACGGGGGGGAGCAGTACTTC. Its translation: CASSYGGEQYF. The chain employs TRBV6-5 and TRBJ2-7; D might be TRBD2 (6 bases). This CDR3 has 11 residues. Germline CDR1 and CDR2: MNHEY and SVGAGI. The ends were cut back, 2 bases at V and 7 bases at J, with 6 bases in the middle.

This clone showed up just once. The rearrangement uses TRBV7-2 and TRBJ2-3; the match to TRBD2 covers 7 bases. The germline CDR1 and CDR2 sequences are SGHTA and FQGNSA. The CDR3 is 17 residues long. Trimming at V came to 4 bases and at J to 3 bases, leaving 13 bases not matched to a gene. This chain's CDR3 is CASSSPRDRGLTDTQYF. CDR3 nucleotide sequence: TGTGCCAGCAGCTCTCCCCGGGACCGGGGACTAACAGATACGCAGTATTTT.

The CDR3 DNA sequence: TGTGCCAGCAGTCAAGGGACAACCACTGAAGCTTTCTTT. This sequence encodes CASSQGTTTEAFF. The chain couples TRBV7-9 to TRBJ1-1, with D tentatively TRBD1 (6 bases). This CDR3 is 13 amino acids long. Germline V gene sequence: CDR1 SEHNR, CDR2 FQNEAQ (reference sequence). V was cut by 6 bases and J by 4 bases, with 12 bases left in between.

The V gene is TRBV18, the J gene TRBJ1-4; D remains ambiguous. V lost 4 bases to trimming and J lost 0 bases, with 9 bases between them. CDR1 KGHSH and CDR2 LQKENI come from the germline V gene. This CDR3 comprises 15 residues. CDR3 bases: TGTGCCAGCTCACGCGGCCTTGCAACTAATGAAAAACTGTTTTTT. Translation gives CASSRGLATNEKLFF.

The chain recombines TRBV19 with TRBJ2-1; 9 nucleotides align to TRBD2. V lost 10 bases and J lost 13; bases outside the gene matches: 17. CDR1 and CDR2 from the germline V gene are LNHDA and SQIVND (reference sequence). This CDR3 contains 14 residues. The CDR3 region is CATSVTSGGRDQFF. The CDR3 DNA reads as TGTGCCACCTCGGTGACAAGCGGGGGGCGGGATCAGTTCTTC.

The chain joins TRBV28 to TRBJ2-7; 8 bases are shared with TRBD1. Germline V lookup: CDR1 MDHEN, CDR2 SYDVKM. This CDR3 has 14 amino acids. V dropped 7 bases and J dropped 0; count of bases not matched to a gene: 5. The CDR3 spells CASISGGPSYEQYF. The CDR3 DNA sequence: TGTGCCAGCATCTCAGGGGGCCCCTCCTACGAGCAGTACTTC.

The CDR3 DNA reads TGTGCCTGGAGTGCTGCCAGGGTTAACACTGAAGCTTTCTTT. This translates into CAWSAARVNTEAFF. The V call is TRBV30, the J call TRBJ1-1; tentatively, D is TRBD1 (5 bases). The V and J ends lost 1 base and 2 bases respectively, with 11 bases between them. CDR3 size: 14 residues. Germline V gene lookup returns CDR1 GTSNPN and CDR2 SVGIG (reference sequence). Full variable domain (rest looked up from reference TRBV30 and TRBJ1-1): SQTIHQWPATLVQPVGSPLSLECTVEGTSNPNLYWYRQAAGRGLQLLFYSVGIGQISSEVPQNLSASRPQDRQFILSSKKLLLSDSGFYLCAWSAARVNTEAFFGQGTRLTVV.

The V gene is TRBV13, the J gene TRBJ2-4; 8 bases align to TRBD1. The J segment lost 3 bases and the V segment lost 5 bases, leaving 6 bases of the junction unmatched. Germline V CDR1 and CDR2: PRHDT, FYEKMQ (reference sequence). This CDR3 contains 15 residues. CDR3 sequence reads: CASSTTGEDKNIQYF. The CDR3 nucleotides are TGTGCCAGCAGCACGACAGGGGAAGACAAAAACATTCAGTACTTC.

This clone was counted ten times or more. The chain is built from TRBV11-1 and TRBJ2-1, with 7 bases lining up with TRBD2. Germline CDR1 and CDR2: SGHAT and FQDESV (reference sequence). V was pared by 9 bases and J by 3 bases, with 8 bases of the junction left unmatched. The CDR3 is 14 residues long. Here the CDR3 DNA reads TGTGCCAGTGGAAGGCGGGAGTTCTACAATGAGCAGTTCTTC. Encoded protein: CASGRREFYNEQFF.

The V and J genes are TRBV13 and TRBJ2-7; 13 bases fit TRBD2. V shed 2 bases and J 5 bases; nucleotides not matched to a gene: 12. The CDR3 extends over 18 amino acids. The V gene's germline CDR1 is PRHDT and CDR2 FYEKMQ (reference sequence). The CDR3 sequence is CASSLTSGGAGPGHEQYF. The CDR3 nucleotides are TGTGCCAGCAGCTTAACTAGCGGGGGGGCCGGTCCCGGCCACGAGCAGTACTTC.

Of note for this clone: This sample also contains other DNA sequences that code for the same CDR3. This chain uses TRBV7-9 with TRBJ1-2; a possible D gene is TRBD1 (6 bases). Germline CDR1 SEHNR, CDR2 FQNEAQ (reference sequence). The CDR3 totals 13 residues. V dropped 5 bases and J dropped 8 bases, with 15 bases sitting between them. The CDR3 spells CASSPGGAYGYTF. In nucleotides, the CDR3 is TGTGCCAGCAGCCCCGGGGGGGCCTACGGCTACACCTTC.

The V call is TRBV30, the J call TRBJ1-1, with a possible D match to TRBD1 (5 bases). V was trimmed by 2 bases and J by 4 bases, leaving 14 bases between them. The CDR3 runs 14 residues. Germline V lookup: CDR1 GTSNPN, CDR2 SVGIG (reference sequence). The DNA for the CDR3 is TGTGCCTGGAGTCCGTCTCGGGGGTCCACTGAAGCTTTCTTT. This sequence encodes CAWSPSRGSTEAFF.

The J gene is TRBJ1-4, the V gene TRBV9; 7 bases line up with TRBD1. CDR3 length equals 15 residues. Germline CDR1 is SGDLS and CDR2 is YYNGEE. After removal of 4 bases from V and 7 bases from J, the junction contained 10 bases not matched to a gene. The CDR3: CASSPEGAVTEKLFF. The CDR3 DNA sequence: TGTGCCAGCAGCCCTGAGGGGGCAGTTACTGAAAAACTGTTTTTT.

This chain connects TRBV6-4 to TRBJ2-3, with 8 bases fitting TRBD2. With V trimmed by 0 bases and J by 4 bases, 6 bases remained unmatched. Germline assignment: CDR1 MRHNA and CDR2 SNTAGT. This CDR3 is 16 amino acids long. The CDR3: CASSDSVAGGADTQYF. Here the CDR3 DNA reads TGTGCCAGCAGTGACTCGGTCGCGGGGGGTGCAGATACGCAGTATTTT.

The rearrangement uses TRBV29-1 and TRBJ2-7; TRBD1 is a possible D gene (6 bases). V lost 1 base to trimming and J lost 7 bases, with 14 bases between them. The CDR3 is 13 residues long. CDR1 SQVTM and CDR2 ANQGSEA come from the germline V gene. The CDR3 is CSVEVRPTGEQYF. CDR3 nucleotide sequence: TGCAGCGTTGAAGTTAGACCTACAGGGGAGCAGTACTTC.

V and J are TRBV6-1 and TRBJ2-5, with 8 bases lining up with TRBD2. The V gene's germline CDR1 is MNHNS and CDR2 SASEGT. The CDR3 loop spans 13 amino acids. V dropped 7 bases and J dropped 5; count of bases not matched to a gene: 6. As DNA, the CDR3 is TGTGCCAGCATTCTTAGCGGGACCGAGACCCAGTACTTC. Translating it yields CASILSGTETQYF.

This clone has more than one count but fewer than ten. The rearrangement uses TRBV9 and TRBJ1-2, with D perhaps matching TRBD1 (6 bases). The germline V gene encodes CDR1 SGDLS and CDR2 YYNGEE. V was cut by 0 bases and J by 5 bases, with 14 bases left in between. The CDR3 contains 15 residues. The CDR3 DNA is TGTGCCAGCAGCGTAGGTGGGGGCGCTTGGTATGGCTACACCTTC. It translates to CASSVGGGAWYGYTF.

The rearrangement joins TRBV15 to TRBJ1-1; the D gene is possibly TRBD1 (6 bases). Trimming removed 4 bases from V and 6 bases from J, with 15 bases in between. Per germline, CDR1 LNHNV and CDR2 YYDKDF (reference sequence). The CDR3 is made up of 14 amino acids. In DNA, the CDR3 is TGTGCCACCAGCAAAGGGGGGGGGCCCGCTGAAGCTTTCTTT. Residues: CATSKGGGPAEAFF.

This sequence joins TRBV11-2 and TRBJ2-3, with TRBD2 matching over 8 bases. Looked up from germline, CDR1 is SGHAT and CDR2 is FQNNGV. The V gene end was trimmed by 7 bases and the J gene end by 4 bases; junction bases not matched to a gene: 13. The CDR3 covers 16 residues. The CDR3 DNA follows: TGTGCCAGCAACCCGAAGGGGTGGCGGGGGGCAGATACGCAGTATTTT. The encoded protein is CASNPKGWRGADTQYF.